These 19 T cell receptor beta chains were all obtained from the same sample, sequenced in a study of blood T cell repertoires in COVID-19. Repertoires were generated with immunoSEQ multiplex PCR, while TCRdb's copy carries only in-frame clones and drops some. The table lists under 250,000 clones, 85% of them singletons. The sample consisted of peripheral blood. These receptors were obtained from a woman aged 60-75 years with active or convalescent COVID-19.

This chain uses TRBV28 with TRBJ1-3; no clear D gene. Trimming took off 3 bases at V and 6 bases at J, with 6 bases between the two ends. Germline V CDR1 and CDR2: MDHEN, SYDVKM. The CDR3 sequence is 12 residues long. The CDR3 reads CASSLRLNTIYF. The CDR3 DNA follows: TGTGCCAGCAGTTTGAGGTTAAACACCATATATTTT.

V usage is TRBV19 and J usage is TRBJ2-1, with 7 nucleotides matching TRBD2. The length of the CDR3 is 14 residues. CDR1 LNHDA and CDR2 SQIVND come from the germline V gene (reference sequence). Trimming removed 4 bases from V and 7 bases from J; junction bases left unmatched: 7. CDR3 protein: CASSRDYLWNEQFF. The CDR3, as DNA: TGTGCCAGTAGTAGGGACTACCTTTGGAATGAGCAGTTCTTC.

J is TRBJ1-2 and V is TRBV20-1; D gene ambiguous. Germline CDR1 reads DFQATT; CDR2 reads SNEGSKA (reference sequence). Between the trimmed V and J ends, which lost 3 bases and 8 bases, there was a span of 4 bases. The CDR3 contains 9 residues. The CDR3 region is CSASSGYTF. CDR3 coding DNA: TGCAGTGCTAGCTCCGGCTACACCTTC.

This clone has more than one count but fewer than ten. Different DNA sequences within this sample yield the same CDR3. The chain employs TRBV3-1 (or the pseudogene TRBV3-2) and TRBJ2-7; 10 nucleotides align to TRBD2. The length of the CDR3 is 15 residues. Germline CDR1 reads LGHDT; CDR2 reads YNNKEL (reference sequence). The V and J ends lost 4 bases and 2 bases, in that order; junction bases with no gene match: 5. CDR3 in amino acids: CASSPGTSATYEQYF. The CDR3 region has the DNA TGTGCCAGCAGCCCCGGGACTAGCGCAACCTACGAGCAGTACTTC.

The chain joins TRBV24-1 to TRBJ2-3; D unclear. Germline V lookup: CDR1 KGHDR, CDR2 SFDVKD. This CDR3 has 12 amino acids. With 7 bases removed from V and 2 bases from J, the gap between germline ends came to 6 bases. The CDR3 region has the DNA TGTGCCACCAGCCAGAACACAGATACGCAGTATTTT. This translates into CATSQNTDTQYF.

This sequence joins TRBV5-1 and TRBJ2-5, with TRBD2 as a possible D gene (6 bases). CDR3 size: 15 residues. Germline V gene lookup returns CDR1 SGHRS and CDR2 YFSETQ. Between the trimmed V and J ends, which lost 0 bases and 4 bases, there was a span of 13 bases. In DNA, the CDR3 is TGCGCCAGCAGCTTGGGAGGAGGGTTAGCAGAGACCCAGTACTTC. Translation gives CASSLGGGLAETQYF.

V gene TRBV5-3 combines with J gene TRBJ1-2; D remains unclear. TRBV5-3 is labeled an ORF, and its function is uncertain. The V end lost 0 bases, the J end lost 7 bases, and 22 bases lay between the germline ends. The CDR3 runs to 17 residues. The DNA for the CDR3 is TGTGCCAGAAGCTTGGGCTGCCGCGCCCGCACGTCTCGTGGCTACACCTTC. Translation gives CARSLGCRARTSRGYTF.

The rearrangement joins TRBV11-3 to TRBJ2-3, with D perhaps TRBD1 (5 bases). Per germline, CDR1 SGHNT and CDR2 YENEEA. The CDR3 length is 17 residues. The germline V and J ends were trimmed by 1 base and 0 bases, with 14 bases remaining between them. In nucleotides, the CDR3 is TGTGCCAGCAGCTTAGGGGTCACCAGGGATAGCACAGATACGCAGTATTTT. Its protein is CASSLGVTRDSTDTQYF. The variable domain in full, completed from reference TRBV11-3 and TRBJ2-3, reads EAGVVQSPRYKIIEKKQPVAFWCNPISGHNTLYWYLQNLGQGPELLIRYENEEAVDDSQLPKDRFSAERLKGVDSTLKIQPAELGDSAVYLCASSLGVTRDSTDTQYFGPGTRLTVL.

The genes are TRBV5-6 and TRBJ2-3; TRBD2 agrees at 11 bases. This CDR3 is built from 15 residues. Trimming removed 2 bases from V and 2 bases from J; junction bases left unmatched: 1. Per germline, CDR1 SGHDT and CDR2 YYEEEE. CDR3 sequence: CASSLLAGATDTQYF. Written as DNA, the CDR3 is TGTGCCAGCAGCTTACTAGCGGGGGCCACAGATACGCAGTATTTT.

This clone is a singleton in its sample. The chain recombines TRBV29-1 with TRBJ1-2; a possible D gene is TRBD1 (5 bases). CDR1 SQVTM and CDR2 ANQGSEA come from the germline V gene. This CDR3 contains 14 residues. Trimming shortened V by 0 bases and J by 6 bases, and 14 bases separated the two germline ends. CDR3 in DNA: TGCAGCGTTGAAGATCGGACATCTGTGGATGGCTACACCTTC. It codes for CSVEDRTSVDGYTF.

CDR3 bases: TGTGCCAGCAGCACTTTAGCGGGGAGCACAGATACGCAGTATTTT. Its protein product is CASSTLAGSTDTQYF. The rearrangement links TRBV13 to TRBJ2-3; 8 bases agree with TRBD2. Looked up from germline, CDR1 is PRHDT and CDR2 is FYEKMQ (reference sequence). Trimming at V came to 5 bases and at J to 0 bases, leaving 4 bases not matched to a gene. This CDR3 is 15 amino acids long. Filled out from reference TRBV13 and TRBJ2-3, the complete variable domain reads AAGVIQSPRHLIKEKRETATLKCYPIPRHDTVYWYQQGPGQDPQFLISFYEKMQSDKGSIPDRFSAQQFSDYHSELNMSSLELGDSALYFCASSTLAGSTDTQYFGPGTRLTVL.

CDR3 loop: CASSLEATSYEQYV. The DNA for the CDR3 is TGTGCCAGCAGCTTGGAGGCGACTTCATACGAGCAGTACGTC. V gene TRBV5-5 combines with J gene TRBJ2-7, with unresolved D. V shed 0 bases and J shed 4 bases, with 11 bases lying between them. The CDR3 extends over 14 amino acids. Germline V CDR1 and CDR2: SGHKS, YYEKEE (reference sequence).

This clone was seen a handful of times. J is TRBJ2-1 and V is TRBV24-1; 12 nucleotides align to TRBD2. The V gene end was trimmed by 4 bases and the J gene end by 3 bases; junction bases not matched to a gene: 9. This CDR3 is 18 amino acids long. From germline, CDR1 is KGHDR and CDR2 SFDVKD. The CDR3 protein is CATSDPRMTSGSYNEQFF. The DNA for the CDR3 is TGTGCCACCAGTGACCCCCGGATGACTAGCGGGAGCTACAATGAGCAGTTCTTC.

The chain's CDR3 is CASSLGLAGGGEQFF. The CDR3 nucleotides read TGTGCCAGCAGTTTGGGTCTAGCGGGGGGAGGTGAGCAGTTCTTC. The rearrangement joins TRBV28 to TRBJ2-1, with 11 bases identical to TRBD2. V gave up 3 bases and J gave up 9 bases; unmatched junction bases: 7. CDR1 and CDR2 from the germline V gene are MDHEN and SYDVKM. The CDR3 sequence is 15 residues long.

This clone was seen a single time. The chain joins TRBV7-2 to TRBJ2-1, with D perhaps TRBD2 (5 bases). Germline CDR1 and CDR2: SGHTA and FQGNSA. Trimming shortened V by 4 bases and J by 8 bases, and 24 bases separated the two germline ends. The CDR3 has 17 residues. CDR3: CASSSPGLGSRTDEQFF. The CDR3, as DNA: TGTGCCAGCAGCTCCCCCGGACTCGGATCGAGGACGGATGAGCAGTTCTTC.

The V gene is TRBV7-2, the J gene TRBJ2-7, with 7 bases fitting TRBD1. Trimming took 1 base from V and 3 from J; bases not matched to a gene: 3. CDR3 size: 14 residues. Germline CDR1 reads SGHTA; CDR2 reads FQGNSA. CDR3 in DNA: TGTGCCAGCAGCTTAGGGACAGGCCTCTACGAGCAGTACTTC. It translates to CASSLGTGLYEQYF.

The rearrangement joins TRBV5-6 to TRBJ2-5; TRBD2 agrees at 11 bases. Germline V gene data show CDR1 as SGHDT and CDR2 as YYEEEE. Germline trimming cut 5 bases from V and 2 bases from J; bases unmatched to any gene: 8. The CDR3 has 16 residues. CDR3 sequence: CASRKYGTSGQETQYF. CDR3 in DNA: TGTGCCAGCAGGAAATACGGGACTAGCGGACAAGAGACCCAGTACTTC. The whole variable domain, filled in from reference TRBV5-6 and TRBJ2-5, reads DAGVTQSPTHLIKTRGQQVTLRCSPKSGHDTVSWYQQALGQGPQFIFQYYEEEERQRGNFPDRFSGHQFPNYSSELNVNALLLGDSALYLCASRKYGTSGQETQYFGPGTRLLVL.

The chain has TRBV5-1 and TRBJ2-1, with 12 nucleotides matching TRBD2. With V trimmed by 0 bases and J by 8 bases, 6 bases remained unmatched. The CDR3 contains 16 residues. Germline V lookup: CDR1 SGHRS, CDR2 YFSETQ. The CDR3: CASSLGGLAGRDEQFF. In DNA, the CDR3 is TGCGCCAGCAGCTTGGGCGGACTAGCGGGAAGGGATGAGCAGTTCTTC.

The V gene is TRBV4-2, the J gene TRBJ2-7, with 8 positions matching TRBD1. This CDR3 comprises 14 residues. The junction had 5 bases not matched to a gene; V was cut back by 4 bases and J by 3 bases. The germline gives CDR1 LGHNA, CDR2 YNFKEQ. DNA for the CDR3: TGTGCCAGCAGCCCCCGACAGGGGAACTACGAGCAGTACTTC. It yields the protein CASSPRQGNYEQYF.